A selection of T cell receptor beta chains follows, all from one sample in a study of prognosis after radiotherapy for stage I lung cancer. TCRdb re-called the multiplex PCR reads with MiXCR, one entry per CDR3 protein. The sample records approximately 23,000 distinct CDR3 sequences, 40% being singletons. The source was PBMCs, collected before or after stereotactic body radiation therapy (not recorded which). The receptors shown here come from a donor at least 50 years old with non-small cell lung cancer. Both conserved end residues are part of each CDR3. Fields, in order: CDR3 protein, V gene, clone size, J gene. Size is omitted from some rows. Given values are once, few, many or a class for expanded clones.

CDR3 protein: CASSIDGKRDGYTF
V gene: TRBV19
clone size: many
J gene: TRBJ1-2

CDR3 protein: CASSEGTSAIITDTQYF
V gene: TRBV9
clone size: -
J gene: TRBJ2-3

CDR3 protein: CASSSRSRSNQPQHF
V gene: TRBV19
clone size: many
J gene: TRBJ1-5

CDR3 protein: CIAGRGLPNYDQYF
V gene: TRBV20-1
clone size: -
J gene: TRBJ2-7

CDR3 protein: CASRSGTSGPGELFF
V gene: TRBV12-3/TRBV12-4
clone size: -
J gene: TRBJ2-2

CDR3 protein: CASRLTSGSYNEQFF
V gene: TRBV2
clone size: many
J gene: TRBJ2-1

CDR3 protein: CASSLEGANGYTF
V gene: TRBV12-3/TRBV12-4
clone size: medium-sized
J gene: TRBJ1-2

CDR3 protein: CASSLEAGWTKETKYF
V gene: TRBV7-2
clone size: -
J gene: TRBJ2-5

CDR3 protein: CASSLNGGGEQYF
V gene: TRBV12-3/TRBV12-4
clone size: many
J gene: TRBJ2-7

CDR3 protein: CASRDGGYYEQYF
V gene: TRBV6-5
clone size: many
J gene: TRBJ2-7

CDR3 protein: CASSPLGLRDHYGQYF
V gene: TRBV27
clone size: -
J gene: TRBJ2-7

CDR3 protein: CASSSLTGPHNEQFF
V gene: TRBV7-8
clone size: -
J gene: TRBJ2-1

CDR3 protein: CASSVWEGNTEAFF
V gene: TRBV9
clone size: many
J gene: TRBJ1-1

CDR3 protein: CASSLGLAGGTDTQYF
V gene: TRBV5-1
clone size: many
J gene: TRBJ2-3

CDR3 protein: CASSLVAGSNNEQFF
V gene: TRBV5-1
clone size: many
J gene: TRBJ2-1

CDR3 protein: CASSSFTDTQYF
V gene: TRBV7-2
clone size: many
J gene: TRBJ2-3

CDR3 protein: CASSPLELVYEQYF
V gene: TRBV6-2/TRBV6-3
clone size: medium-sized
J gene: TRBJ2-7

CDR3 protein: CASSETECYYEQYF
V gene: TRBV2
clone size: -
J gene: TRBJ2-7

CDR3 protein: CASSYWADPTNEKLFF
V gene: TRBV6-9
clone size: many
J gene: TRBJ1-4

CDR3 protein: CASSVGERSTDTQYF
V gene: TRBV9
clone size: many
J gene: TRBJ2-3

CDR3 protein: CASRGTGDNEQYF
V gene: TRBV6-4
clone size: many
J gene: TRBJ2-7

CDR3 protein: CASNPPGGEAFF
V gene: TRBV27
clone size: many
J gene: TRBJ1-1

CDR3 protein: CASSQLQGKAFF
V gene: TRBV7-8
clone size: once
J gene: TRBJ1-1

CDR3 protein: CSSRSGIGSSVEQYF
V gene: TRBV28
clone size: -
J gene: TRBJ2-7

CDR3 protein: CAWSRRGSFGNQPQHF
V gene: TRBV30
clone size: many
J gene: TRBJ1-5

CDR3 protein: CASRGGYTEAFF
V gene: TRBV12-3/TRBV12-4
clone size: many
J gene: TRBJ1-1

CDR3 protein: CASSYQGQGVYEQYF
V gene: TRBV6-5
clone size: many
J gene: TRBJ2-7

CDR3 protein: CSARVSFRGETQYF
V gene: TRBV20-1
clone size: many
J gene: TRBJ2-5

CDR3 protein: CAWSPGGGGDEQFF
V gene: TRBV30
clone size: -
J gene: TRBJ2-1

CDR3 protein: CASSPARGDSPLHF
V gene: TRBV3-1
clone size: many
J gene: TRBJ1-6

CDR3 protein: CASRRDTNYGYTF
V gene: TRBV2
clone size: -
J gene: TRBJ1-2

CDR3 protein: CASSALDKGPYNEQFF
V gene: TRBV27
clone size: many
J gene: TRBJ2-1

CDR3 protein: CSASRLAGAQENTQYF
V gene: TRBV20-1
clone size: -
J gene: TRBJ2-3

CDR3 protein: CASSTNLGGLSYEQYF
V gene: TRBV7-2
clone size: -
J gene: TRBJ2-7

CDR3 protein: CASSEFGITYEQYF
V gene: TRBV6-1
clone size: -
J gene: TRBJ2-7

CDR3 protein: CASSRPGTVRYDQYF
V gene: TRBV14
clone size: -
J gene: TRBJ2-7

CDR3 protein: CASSSVTQYF
V gene: TRBV6-5
clone size: many
J gene: TRBJ2-5

CDR3 protein: CASIDFGQGSADQYF
V gene: TRBV6-1
clone size: once
J gene: TRBJ2-7

CDR3 protein: CASSEGDSAYEQYF
V gene: TRBV11-1
clone size: many
J gene: TRBJ2-7

CDR3 protein: CASSLGDSSGANVLTF
V gene: TRBV5-1
clone size: -
J gene: TRBJ2-6

CDR3 protein: CRASGDFRRGQAYEQYF
V gene: TRBV20-1
clone size: -
J gene: TRBJ2-7

CDR3 protein: CASSPSSGRPSNEQFF
V gene: TRBV12-3/TRBV12-4
clone size: many
J gene: TRBJ2-1

CDR3 protein: CASSLMSPTEAFF
V gene: TRBV7-9
clone size: -
J gene: TRBJ1-1

CDR3 protein: CASSPRSSYNEQFF
V gene: TRBV7-9
clone size: many
J gene: TRBJ2-1

CDR3 protein: CASSIEGGGSETQYF
V gene: TRBV19
clone size: many
J gene: TRBJ2-5

CDR3 protein: CASSAHWRTGRNEQFF
V gene: TRBV11-2
clone size: many
J gene: TRBJ2-1